One and the same sample provided the 28 T cell receptor beta chains below, sequenced in a study of shared T cell receptors in the human thymus. Sequenced by immunoSEQ multiplex PCR; TCRdb stores in-frame clones only, minus some. The repertoire consists of hundreds of thousands of clones, with around 87% occurring once and the leading ten covering 0.0094%. This same sample was also part of a study on human thymus T cells.

The sequencing input was thymocytes. These receptors all stem from a boy less than two years old with a congenital heart defect.

The chain uses TRBV9 and TRBJ2-1, with D possibly matching TRBD1 (6 bases). Germline-derived CDR1 and CDR2 are SGDLS and YYNGEE. The CDR3 is 16 residues long. V lost 4 bases and J 5 bases, leaving 19 bases between the germline ends. The CDR3 sequence is CASSSTGQSTHNEQFF. CDR3 coding DNA: TGTGCCAGCAGCTCAACGGGACAATCCACCCACAATGAGCAGTTCTTC.

This clone has just one count. This chain connects TRBV15 to TRBJ1-5, with TRBD1 identical over 9 bases. Per germline, CDR1 LNHNV and CDR2 YYDKDF (reference sequence). With V trimmed by 5 bases and J by 6 bases, 8 bases remained unmatched. CDR3 length: 15 amino acids. CDR3 residues: CATSPRQGEVQPQHF. CDR3 in DNA: TGTGCCACCAGCCCAAGACAGGGGGAAGTTCAGCCCCAGCATTTT.

V gene TRBV27 combines with J gene TRBJ2-5, with 9 nucleotides matching TRBD1. The germline V gene has CDR1 MNHEY and CDR2 SMNVEV (reference sequence). The CDR3 sequence is 14 residues long. The V segment lost 6 bases and the J segment 6 bases; nucleotides outside the gene matches: 8. In DNA form, the CDR3 reads TGTGCCAGCAGAAGCCCACAGGGGGCTAAGACCCAGTACTTC. Its translation: CASRSPQGAKTQYF.

V and J are TRBV11-2 and TRBJ2-5, with 7 bases identical to TRBD1. The germline gives CDR1 SGHAT, CDR2 FQNNGV. The CDR3 extends over 15 amino acids. J was trimmed by 2 bases and V by 2 bases; bases with no gene match: 5. The CDR3 protein is CASSLIRQGQETQYF. The CDR3 nucleotides are TGTGCCAGCAGCTTAATTCGACAGGGACAAGAGACCCAGTACTTC.

This sequence joins TRBV7-6 and TRBJ1-2, with 8 bases lining up with TRBD1. The CDR3 totals 15 residues. Losses at the gene ends were 2 bases for V and 2 bases for J; bases not matched to a gene: 4. Germline lookup yields CDR1 SGHVS and CDR2 FNYEAQ. As DNA, the CDR3 is TGTGCCAGCAGCTTAAGAGGACAGGGAAACTATGGCTACACCTTC. The encoded protein is CASSLRGQGNYGYTF.

This chain connects TRBV27 to TRBJ2-1; 11 nucleotides match TRBD2. This CDR3 is 15 amino acids long. The V and J ends lost 6 bases and 6 bases, in that order; junction bases with no gene match: 7. In germline, CDR1 is MNHEY, CDR2 SMNVEV (reference sequence). CDR3 in amino acids: CASRPTSGSFNEQFF. CDR3 DNA sequence: TGTGCCAGCAGGCCAACTAGCGGGAGTTTCAATGAGCAGTTCTTC.

This chain connects TRBV28 to TRBJ2-5; 10 bases match TRBD2. J gave up 5 bases and V 5 bases, and 11 bases lay outside the gene matches. CDR3 length equals 16 residues. Germline assignment: CDR1 MDHEN and CDR2 SYDVKM. The CDR3: CASSLLLAGAGETQYF. The CDR3 bases are TGTGCCAGCAGTCTCCTGCTAGCGGGGGCCGGGGAGACCCAGTACTTC.

The rearrangement joins TRBV14 to TRBJ2-7; D perhaps matches TRBD2 (6 bases). The length of the CDR3 is 17 residues. Germline CDR1 is SGHDN and CDR2 is FVKESK. V lost 1 base to trimming and J lost 0 bases, with 16 bases between them. Here the CDR3 reads CASSQVGGTLSSYEQYF. DNA of the CDR3: TGTGCCAGCAGCCAAGTAGGAGGGACTCTAAGCTCCTACGAGCAGTACTTC.

The chain carries TRBV15 and TRBJ1-5; unclear D gene. Germline CDR1 LNHNV, CDR2 YYDKDF (reference sequence). The V and J ends lost 0 bases and 4 bases respectively, with 10 bases between them. The CDR3 runs 15 residues. CDR3 DNA sequence: TGTGCCACCAGCAGAGATGTAACTTTAAATCAGCCCCAGCATTTT. Its protein is CATSRDVTLNQPQHF.

The gene calls are TRBV6-1 and TRBJ1-1, with D unclear. The germline V and J ends were trimmed by 6 bases and 0 bases, with 11 bases remaining between them. This CDR3 is built from 14 residues. Germline V gene data show CDR1 as MNHNS and CDR2 as SASEGT. CDR3 loop: CASRKDSLNTEAFF. The CDR3 region has the DNA TGTGCCAGCAGGAAGGACTCCTTGAACACTGAAGCTTTCTTT.

The CDR3 DNA follows: TGTGCCAGCAATGACAGGGGTGGTTACAATGAGCAGTTCTTC. Its translation: CASNDRGGYNEQFF. The rearrangement links TRBV6-6 to TRBJ2-1; TRBD1 matches 8 bases. The ends lost 7 bases at V and 4 bases at J; junction bases unmatched: 6. The CDR3 spans 14 residues. Germline lookup yields CDR1 MNHNY and CDR2 SVGAGI (reference sequence).

The CDR3, as DNA: TGTGCCACCAGCAGAGAGAGTTGGGACACCCCCTACGAGCAGTACTTC. Translation gives CATSRESWDTPYEQYF. This chain uses TRBV15 with TRBJ2-7; TRBD1 might be the D (6 bases). The length of the CDR3 is 16 residues. V was trimmed by 0 bases and J by 2 bases, leaving 14 bases between them. Looked up from germline, CDR1 is LNHNV and CDR2 is YYDKDF (reference sequence). Variable domain in full (rest from reference TRBV15 and TRBJ2-7): DAMVIQNPRYQVTQFGKPVTLSCSQTLNHNVMYWYQQKSSQAPKLLFHYYDKDFNNEADTPDNFQSRRPNTSFCFLDIRSPGLGDTAMYLCATSRESWDTPYEQYFGPGTRLTVT.

CDR3 coding DNA: TGTGCCAGCAGCGGAGGCACCGGGGAGCTGTTTTTT. Amino acid sequence: CASSGGTGELFF. The genes are TRBV9 and TRBJ2-2; no definite D call. V was pared by 3 bases and J by 4 bases, with 4 bases between. The germline V gene encodes CDR1 SGDLS and CDR2 YYNGEE. The CDR3 runs 12 residues.

The CDR3 here is CATSSTGQGFEQYF. The CDR3 DNA follows: TGTGCCACCAGCTCGACCGGACAGGGTTTCGAGCAGTACTTC. This chain links TRBV15 with TRBJ2-7; 8 positions agree with TRBD1. Germline CDR1 and CDR2: LNHNV and YYDKDF (reference sequence). The CDR3 length is 14 residues. J was trimmed by 6 bases and V by 5 bases; bases with no gene match: 9. The whole variable domain, remainder taken from reference TRBV15 and TRBJ2-7, is DAMVIQNPRYQVTQFGKPVTLSCSQTLNHNVMYWYQQKSSQAPKLLFHYYDKDFNNEADTPDNFQSRRPNTSFCFLDIRSPGLGDTAMYLCATSSTGQGFEQYFGPGTRLTVT.

This rearrangement joins TRBV29-1 to TRBJ2-3; TRBD2 matches 8 bases. The V gene's germline CDR1 is SQVTM and CDR2 ANQGSEA. This CDR3 contains 14 residues. V was pared by 5 bases and J by 5 bases, with 9 bases of the junction left unmatched. The DNA of the CDR3 is TGCAGCGTTCTTGGGCTAGCGGGTGGAGATACGCAGTATTTT. Translating it yields CSVLGLAGGDTQYF.

This clone was picked up a small number of times. CDR3 nucleotide sequence: TGTGCCAGCACCGATGGGGTCCCCTCAGGGGAGCAGTATTTT. Amino acid sequence: CASTDGVPSGEQYF. V gene TRBV11-2 combines with J gene TRBJ2-3; perhaps TRBD1 as D (6 bases). Looked up from germline, CDR1 is SGHAT and CDR2 is FQNNGV. The CDR3 consists of 14 residues. V was shortened by 7 bases and J by 11 bases, with 22 bases between the two germline ends.

The chain links TRBV28 to TRBJ1-1; maybe TRBD1 (5 bases). Germline loops: CDR1 MDHEN, CDR2 SYDVKM. This CDR3 contains 15 residues. Trimming pared 1 base from V and 4 bases from J, leaving 13 bases between. The CDR3 spells CASSLFSGSGTEAFF. DNA for the CDR3: TGTGCCAGCAGTTTATTTTCAGGGTCGGGCACTGAAGCTTTCTTT.

This chain uses TRBV28 with TRBJ1-2, with TRBD1 matching 7 bases. V gave up 6 bases and J gave up 4 bases; unmatched junction bases: 8. Germline V CDR1 and CDR2: MDHEN, SYDVKM. The CDR3 has 14 amino acids. As DNA, the CDR3 is TGTGCCAGCAGCTCTCCCGGGACAGCCTATGGCTACACCTTC. Its protein product is CASSSPGTAYGYTF.

This rearrangement joins TRBV29-1 to TRBJ2-7, with 9 nucleotides matching TRBD2. CDR3 length: 14 amino acids. Germline V CDR1 and CDR2: SQVTM, ANQGSEA. V trimming: 4 bases; J trimming: 5 bases; junction bases outside the gene matches: 9. CDR3 sequence: CSVAGGRVEDEQYF. CDR3 DNA: TGCAGCGTTGCTGGCGGGAGGGTGGAGGACGAGCAGTACTTC.

This chain joins TRBV19 and TRBJ1-4, with a tentative D call TRBD1 (5 bases). Germline assignment: CDR1 LNHDA and CDR2 SQIVND (reference sequence). The V end lost 3 bases, the J end lost 4 bases, and 12 bases lay between the germline ends. The CDR3 is 15 residues long. This chain's CDR3 is CASSIRGLFNEKLFF. The CDR3 nucleotides read TGTGCCAGTAGTATTAGGGGACTCTTTAATGAAAAACTGTTTTTT.

The rearrangement links TRBV5-1 to TRBJ2-3, with 10 bases aligning to TRBD2. The germline V gene has CDR1 SGHRS and CDR2 YFSETQ. This CDR3 has 15 residues. V shed 4 bases, J shed 1 base, and the junction held 3 bases outside the gene matches. In nucleotides, the CDR3 is TGCGCCAGCAGCCCCGGGACTAGCGGCACAGATACGCAGTATTTT. It encodes CASSPGTSGTDTQYF.

The chain has TRBV19 and TRBJ1-2; 7 bases line up with TRBD1. V lost 9 bases and J lost 6; bases outside the gene matches: 13. Per the germline V gene, CDR1 is LNHDA and CDR2 is SQIVND (reference sequence). The CDR3 extends over 14 amino acids. The CDR3 region has the DNA TGTGCCAGCACCACAGGGGACAGCTTAAATGGCTACACCTTC. Residues: CASTTGDSLNGYTF.

This clone was observed a few times. The J gene is TRBJ2-7, the V gene TRBV7-8, with a weak D call TRBD2 (6 bases). Per the germline V gene, CDR1 is SGHVS and CDR2 is FQNEAQ. With 4 bases removed from V and 2 bases from J, the gap between germline ends came to 6 bases. The CDR3 loop spans 12 amino acids. The CDR3: CASSSGAYEQYF. CDR3 DNA sequence: TGTGCCAGCAGCTCGGGAGCCTACGAGCAGTACTTC.

Only a few counts were recorded for this clone. The rearrangement joins TRBV6-5 to TRBJ2-7; 10 bases are shared with TRBD1. Trimming at V came to 0 bases and at J to 3 bases, leaving 5 bases not matched to a gene. Germline V gives CDR1 MNHEY, CDR2 SVGAGI. CDR3 size: 16 residues. The CDR3 nucleotides are TGTGCCAGCAGTTACTCGAGGGACAGGGGTGACTACGAGCAGTACTTC. This translates into CASSYSRDRGDYEQYF.

The rearrangement joins TRBV27 to TRBJ2-7, with no clear D. Germline V gives CDR1 MNHEY, CDR2 SMNVEV (reference sequence). The CDR3 has 13 amino acids. V lost 4 bases and J lost 0, with 7 bases in between. The CDR3 is CASSSRNSYEQYF. Written as DNA, the CDR3 is TGTGCCAGCAGTTCGCGTAACTCCTACGAGCAGTACTTC.

The chain combines TRBV7-2 with TRBJ1-2, with 7 bases fitting TRBD1. The CDR3 loop spans 16 amino acids. The V gene end was trimmed by 4 bases and the J gene end by 7 bases; junction bases not matched to a gene: 15. From germline, CDR1 is SGHTA and CDR2 FQGNSA. The CDR3, as DNA: TGTGCCAGCAGCTCAGGGGGAGCGGGGGAAGGGTTTGGCTACACCTTC. It encodes CASSSGGAGEGFGYTF.

The chain carries TRBV14 and TRBJ1-6; TRBD1 aligns across 8 bases. J was trimmed by 6 bases and V by 0 bases; bases with no gene match: 4. Germline values: CDR1 SGHDN, CDR2 FVKESK. The CDR3 runs to 16 residues. This CDR3 is CASSQEAGQANSPLHF. The CDR3 DNA reads TGTGCCAGCAGCCAAGAGGCGGGACAGGCTAATTCACCCCTCCACTTT.

The chain combines TRBV6-5 with TRBJ1-5; 7 nucleotides align to TRBD1. The CDR3 extends over 14 amino acids. Germline V lookup: CDR1 MNHEY, CDR2 SVGAGI. V was pared by 0 bases and J by 5 bases, with 1 base of the junction left unmatched. The CDR3 bases are TGTGCCAGCAGTTACTCGCAGGGGGATCAGCCCCAGCATTTT. It codes for CASSYSQGDQPQHF.